Included here is one TCR beta chain sequence, with context. No antigen is known for it. Measured with immunoSEQ multiplex PCR; TCRdb has only the in-frame clones, and not every one. The sample carries 40,000 to 50,000 clones, about 86% recorded once. The data derive from a study of OX40 agonist ivuxolimab in advanced cancers. For the study at large: Cancers in dose escalation were hepatocellular, melanoma, renal cell and head and neck.

Study findings and constraints: In CD8+ T cells, expanded clones were on average more numerous than in CD4+.

Trimming cost V 4 bases and J 0 bases, with 14 bases left between them. Per germline, CDR1 SEHNR and CDR2 FQNEAQ (reference sequence). CDR3 size: 16 residues. Specimen: CD4+ or CD8+ T cells sorted from blood, collected in a trial of the OX40 agonist ivuxolimab. The origin of this receptor is an adult with an advanced solid tumor such as melanoma, head and neck, liver or kidney cancer. V is TRBV7-9 and J is TRBJ2-3; no firm D call. The CDR3, as DNA: TGTGCCAGCAGCTCCCTTTATAGTAAGAGCACAGATACGCAGTATTTT. Residues: CASSSLYSKSTDTQYF.